This paragraph reports one T cell receptor beta chain. Its antigen remains unknown. The V end was cut by 5 bases, the J end by 6 bases, with 22 bases between. The CDR3 spans 16 residues. The data belong to a study of post-analysis software for immune sequencing data. Across the whole study: Both relapsing-remitting and secondary progressive multiple sclerosis featured among the disease courses, as did progressive-relapsing multiple sclerosis. Findings and limits, study-wide: Five TRBV segments, including TRBV5-6, TRBV5-1 and TRBV20-1, were more frequent in patients than controls.

Unique-molecular-identifier-tagged TCR beta cDNA libraries were used. A population of about 0.95 to 11 million T cells gave rise to roughly 500,000 cDNA molecules. MiXCR, run by TCRdb on the PCR reads, gives a single entry per CDR3 protein. Of approximately 660,000 distinct CDR3 sequences listed, 55% to 60% are singletons. Sequencing was carried out using blood. The chain joins TRBV12-3 or TRBV12-4 to TRBJ1-1; tentatively, D is TRBD1 (5 bases). This sequence was found in a girl aged 2-10 years with multiple sclerosis. CDR3 sequence: CASSRSLRVGTSEAFF. For the CDR3, the DNA is TGTGCCAGCAGTCGAAGTCTCAGGGTAGGAACGTCTGAAGCTTTCTTT.